A single sample is the source of the 26 T cell receptor beta chains below, sequenced in a study of cytomegalovirus exposure and HLA in healthy donors (dated by TCRdb to the late 2010s). The method was the immunoSEQ multiplex PCR assay. A mixture of 60 forward primers for TCR Vbeta segments and 13 reverse primers for TCR Jbeta segments was used in the multiplex PCR. The source is immuneACCESS, and TCRdb retained only in-frame sequences with V and J called. Part of the clones is not carried over; for the studies checked, unresolved V genes explain less than half of this, and the remainder is unexplained. This sample comprises approximately 91,000 clones, approximately 86% of them detected only once. The ten largest clonotypes hold around a tenth of the sample. Sequencing was carried out using PBMCs. The receptors originated from a man in his thirties or forties in good health and CMV-seropositive.

The gene calls are TRBV5-1 and TRBJ2-5, with D tentatively TRBD2 (6 bases). This CDR3 region has 15 residues. CDR1 and CDR2 from the germline V gene are SGHRS and YFSETQ. The V end lost 3 bases, the J end lost 5 bases, and 17 bases lay between the germline ends. The CDR3 loop is CASSSASGGVETQYF. The CDR3 coding sequence is TGCGCCAGCAGCTCGGCCTCAGGAGGGGTGGAGACCCAGTACTTC.

The chain recombines TRBV30 with TRBJ2-5, with D possibly TRBD1 on 6 matching bases. There are 14 residues in the CDR3. CDR1 GTSNPN and CDR2 SVGIG come from the germline V gene (reference sequence). V was shortened by 0 bases and J by 3 bases, with 11 bases between the two germline ends. CDR3 DNA: TGTGCCTGGAGTGTACCTGGGGGCGAAGAGACCCAGTACTTC. Translated: CAWSVPGGEETQYF.

This clone was seen just once. The V call is TRBV27, the J call TRBJ2-3; TRBD2 might be the D (5 bases). V gave up 4 bases and J gave up 5 bases, with 16 bases separating them. This CDR3 region has 15 residues. Germline CDR1 is MNHEY and CDR2 is SMNVEV (reference sequence). In DNA, the CDR3 is TGTGCCAGCAGTTACCAACTAGGGCATGGAGATACGCAGTATTTT. It yields the protein CASSYQLGHGDTQYF.

In this sample, this clone turned up once. The chain uses TRBV7-3 and TRBJ2-1, with 8 bases aligning to TRBD2. The CDR3 runs to 16 residues. The V and J ends lost 2 bases and 2 bases, in that order; junction bases with no gene match: 5. CDR1 is SGHTA and CDR2 is FQGTGA in the germline V gene. This CDR3 is CASSLDGRVTYNEQFF. For the CDR3, the DNA is TGTGCCAGCAGCTTAGACGGGAGGGTAACCTACAATGAGCAGTTCTTC. Together with reference TRBV7-3 and TRBJ2-1, the CDR3 gives the full variable domain: GAGVSQTPSNKVTEKGKYVELRCDPISGHTALYWYRQSLGQGPEFLIYFQGTGAADDSGLPNDRFFAVRPEGSVSTLKIQRTERGDSAVYLCASSLDGRVTYNEQFFGPGTRLTVL.

The V and J genes are TRBV11-2 and TRBJ2-2; the D is unclear. Germline loops: CDR1 SGHAT, CDR2 FQNNGV. This CDR3 contains 14 residues. The ends were cut back, 3 bases at V and 6 bases at J, with 11 bases in the middle. CDR3 protein: CASSFVRFPGELFF. The CDR3 DNA follows: TGTGCCAGCAGCTTTGTGAGGTTCCCCGGGGAGCTGTTTTTT.

This clone was picked up a small number of times. The chain couples TRBV28 to TRBJ1-2, with D tentatively TRBD1 (5 bases). This CDR3 is built from 13 residues. Between the trimmed V and J ends, which lost 3 bases and 3 bases, there was a span of 8 bases. Germline V gene lookup returns CDR1 MDHEN and CDR2 SYDVKM. The CDR3 DNA sequence: TGTGCCAGCAGTTTGACCAGGGACTATGGCTACACCTTC. Translation gives CASSLTRDYGYTF.

The chain employs TRBV10-2 and TRBJ2-5, with D possibly matching TRBD1 (6 bases). Near its end, the DNA agrees better with TRBJ2-7, so the J call may be wrong. CDR1 is WSHSY, CDR2 SAAADI, per germline. This CDR3 contains 14 residues. The CDR3 bases are TGCGCCAGCAGGGGGATCGGACAGACACGCGAGCAGTACTTC. Amino acids: CASRGIGQTREQYF.

The chain employs TRBV5-1 and TRBJ2-3; D unresolved. Germline V gene sequence: CDR1 SGHRS, CDR2 YFSETQ. Trimming left V 0 bases short and J 6 bases short, with 5 bases between. The CDR3 loop spans 12 amino acids. The CDR3 DNA sequence: TGCGCCAGCAGCTTGGCTTTCGATACGCAGTATTTT. Amino acid sequence: CASSLAFDTQYF.

The chain employs TRBV18 and TRBJ1-4, with D possibly being TRBD1 (5 bases). The length of the CDR3 is 16 residues. V shed 1 base and J shed 3 bases, with 12 bases lying between them. The germline gives CDR1 KGHSH, CDR2 LQKENI. The CDR3 here is CASSPRRVISNEKLFF. CDR3 in DNA: TGTGCCAGCTCACCACGCAGGGTAATCTCTAATGAAAAACTGTTTTTT.

V and J are TRBV19 and TRBJ2-1; D gene ambiguous. With 1 base removed from V and 5 bases from J, the gap between germline ends came to 9 bases. CDR3 size: 14 residues. Germline V lookup: CDR1 LNHDA, CDR2 SQIVND (reference sequence). The CDR3 nucleotides read TGTGCCAGTAGTATAGGCGGAATCCACAATGAGCAGTTCTTC. Translated: CASSIGGIHNEQFF.

This chain joins TRBV19 and TRBJ2-5; TRBD2 might be the D (5 bases). CDR1 is LNHDA and CDR2 is SQIVND in the germline V gene (reference sequence). The V and J ends lost 6 bases and 5 bases respectively, with 13 bases between them. The CDR3 is made up of 13 amino acids. CDR3 amino acids: CASRTRGTETQYF. CDR3 coding DNA: TGTGCCAGTAGAACTAGAGGAACGGAGACCCAGTACTTC.

The chain is built from TRBV14 and TRBJ1-2, with a tentative D call TRBD1 (6 bases). Trimming left V 5 bases short and J 8 bases short, with 15 bases between. The CDR3 is made up of 13 amino acids. Germline values: CDR1 SGHDN, CDR2 FVKESK. The CDR3 coding sequence is TGTGCCAGCAGCATGACAGGCCCCTGGGGCTACACCTTC. Its protein product is CASSMTGPWGYTF.

With respect to this clone: Mismatch with germline at one junction end may stem from a read error. The chain has TRBV6-1 and TRBJ1-2; D gene uncertain. Germline loops: CDR1 MNHNS, CDR2 SASEGT. The CDR3 length is 14 residues. The CDR3 sequence: CASSEGSGNYCYTF. The CDR3 DNA reads TGTGCCAGCAGTGAAGGGAGCGGGAACTATTGCTACACCTTC.

CDR3 bases: TGCGCCAGCAGCTTTGGAAGGGGGGGCTTGAACACTGAAGCTTTCTTT. It yields the protein CASSFGRGGLNTEAFF. The chain joins TRBV5-1 to TRBJ1-1; possible D gene TRBD1, 6 bases. This CDR3 spans 16 amino acids. Germline V CDR1 and CDR2: SGHRS, YFSETQ. Trimming removed 2 bases from V and 0 bases from J, with 14 bases in between.

This clone was detected only once. The CDR3, as DNA: TGTGCCAGCAGTGACGCTGGCGGGCACTACAATGAGCAGTTCTTC. The encoded protein is CASSDAGGHYNEQFF. The J gene is TRBJ2-1, the V gene TRBV6-4; D is perhaps TRBD2 (5 bases). CDR1 MRHNA and CDR2 SNTAGT come from the germline V gene. The CDR3 totals 15 residues. V was cut by 2 bases and J by 3 bases, with 11 bases left in between.

The rearrangement uses TRBV5-1 and TRBJ2-7; 9 bases align to TRBD2. This CDR3 is built from 15 residues. Unmatched junction bases numbered 4, after V lost 0 bases and J lost 3 bases. CDR1 SGHRS and CDR2 YFSETQ come from the germline V gene. CDR3 sequence: CASSLGLADFYEQYF. CDR3 nucleotide sequence: TGCGCCAGCAGCTTGGGACTAGCGGACTTCTACGAGCAGTACTTC.

The rearrangement joins TRBV25-1 to TRBJ1-2; D remains ambiguous. Germline V lookup: CDR1 MGHDK, CDR2 SYGVNS. This CDR3 contains 13 residues. The germline V and J ends were trimmed by 2 bases and 8 bases, with 12 bases remaining between them. CDR3 nucleotide sequence: TGTGCCAGCAGTGAAACCCTGGGAGTCGGCTACACCTTC. Residues: CASSETLGVGYTF.

The chain's CDR3 is CASSSGYGGIQPQHF. CDR3 nucleotides: TGTGCCAGCAGCTCCGGATACGGGGGGATCCAGCCCCAGCATTTT. The rearrangement joins TRBV11-2 to TRBJ1-5; D perhaps matches TRBD1 (5 bases). Trimming stripped 4 bases from V and 7 bases from J, with 17 bases between. CDR3 length equals 15 residues. Per germline, CDR1 SGHAT and CDR2 FQNNGV.

The chain couples TRBV11-2 to TRBJ2-2; 7 bases agree with TRBD2. Germline loops: CDR1 SGHAT, CDR2 FQNNGV. There are 18 residues in the CDR3. J was trimmed by 5 bases and V by 4 bases; bases with no gene match: 16. CDR3 in DNA: TGTGCCAGCAGCTCCTTGAAAGGGAGGGCCTCGGGAACCGGGGAGCTGTTTTTT. It specifies CASSSLKGRASGTGELFF.

CDR3 sequence: CASSDFSGNTEAFF. CDR3 bases: TGTGCCAGCAGTGACTTTTCCGGGAACACTGAAGCTTTCTTT. This chain uses TRBV6-4 with TRBJ1-1; D is unclear. Trimming removed 1 base from V and 1 base from J, with 7 bases in between. Germline values: CDR1 MRHNA, CDR2 SNTAGT. The CDR3 covers 14 residues.

The chain couples TRBV28 to TRBJ2-5; 7 nucleotides agree with TRBD1. Germline CDR1 MDHEN, CDR2 SYDVKM. The CDR3 is 15 amino acids. V lost 6 bases, J lost 0 bases, and 7 bases stayed unmatched. This chain's CDR3 is CASRQHTGDQETQYF. As DNA, the CDR3 is TGTGCCAGCAGGCAACATACAGGGGACCAAGAGACCCAGTACTTC.

V usage is TRBV27 and J usage is TRBJ2-7; TRBD1 matches at 7 bases. The CDR3 has 16 residues. Germline trimming cut 6 bases from V and 7 bases from J; bases unmatched to any gene: 18. Germline values: CDR1 MNHEY, CDR2 SMNVEV (reference sequence). The CDR3 here is CASSQAGTAPSQEQYF. The CDR3 DNA reads as TGTGCCAGCAGCCAGGCAGGGACAGCCCCGAGTCAAGAGCAGTACTTC.

The gene calls are TRBV29-1 and TRBJ2-4, with 7 nucleotides matching TRBD1. The CDR3 sequence is 14 residues long. Trimming took 3 bases from V and 5 from J; bases not matched to a gene: 7. Germline V gene data show CDR1 as SQVTM and CDR2 as ANQGSEA. In DNA, the CDR3 is TGCAGCGTTGACAAACAGGGGTCCCAAAACATTCAGTACTTC. Translated, it gives CSVDKQGSQNIQYF.

This clone showed up just once. This chain links TRBV18 with TRBJ2-5; 7 positions match TRBD1. Germline CDR1 KGHSH, CDR2 LQKENI. V lost 3 bases, J lost 4 bases, and 8 bases stayed unmatched. The CDR3 extends over 15 amino acids. As DNA, the CDR3 is TGTGCCAGCTCACCCCAAGGGGGCGCCTCAGAGACCCAGTACTTC. Amino acid sequence: CASSPQGGASETQYF. The entire variable domain, with the rest obtained from reference TRBV18 and TRBJ2-5, is as follows: NAGVMQNPRHLVRRRGQEARLRCSPMKGHSHVYWYRQLPEEGLKFMVYLQKENIIDESGMPKERFSAEFPKEGPSILRIQQVVRGDSAAYFCASSPQGGASETQYFGPGTRLLVL.

The genes are TRBV19 and TRBJ2-1, with D tentatively TRBD1 (6 bases). The CDR3 extends over 14 amino acids. V lost 6 bases, J lost 2 bases, and 11 bases lay in between. Germline values: CDR1 LNHDA, CDR2 SQIVND (reference sequence). In DNA, the CDR3 is TGTGCCAGTAGGGGGGCCGGCGCCTACAATGAGCAGTTCTTC. It encodes CASRGAGAYNEQFF.

This clone was seen only once. The chain carries TRBV15 and TRBJ1-2, with a possible D match to TRBD1 (5 bases). Germline-derived CDR1 and CDR2 are LNHNV and YYDKDF (reference sequence). The CDR3 has 14 residues. The germline V and J ends were trimmed by 0 bases and 4 bases, with 9 bases remaining between them. The CDR3 sequence is CATSREDRSYGYTF. In DNA, the CDR3 is TGTGCCACCAGCAGAGAAGACAGAAGCTATGGCTACACCTTC.